Sequencing of this TCR beta chain was carried out in a study of control samples from healthy donors and cancer patients. The protocol was immunoSEQ multiplex PCR, while the TCRdb copy is restricted to in-frame clones and leaves out a portion. The data contain more than 100,000 clones, 80% to 90% of them seen just once; the ten biggest clones take up about 20%. The sequenced material came from PBMCs. The source of this sequence is a man aged 60 to 69 with lung cancer.

The CDR3 DNA follows: TGTGCCAGCTCAGCAGCAAGACTGAACACTGAAGCTTTCTTT. This translates into CASSAARLNTEAFF. The V and J genes are TRBV18 and TRBJ1-1; the D is unclear. Trimming removed 5 bases from V and 0 bases from J, with 10 bases in between. This CDR3 is built from 14 residues. The germline gives CDR1 KGHSH, CDR2 LQKENI.